Shown below are 25 T cell receptor beta chains from a single sample sequenced in a study of cytomegalovirus exposure and HLA in healthy donors. It was with 60 Vbeta and 13 Jbeta primers that the PCR ran. Data came from immunoSEQ multiplex PCR; TCRdb stores just in-frame clones and leaves some out. Here the sample spans approximately 140,000 clones, 79% being singletons. The sample taken for sequencing was PBMCs. The receptor source for this set is a human donor in good health.

This chain connects TRBV30 to TRBJ2-2; D unresolved. Per germline, CDR1 GTSNPN and CDR2 SVGIG (reference sequence). V lost 0 bases and J lost 6, with 17 bases in between. The CDR3 contains 16 residues. The DNA of the CDR3 is TGTGCCTGGAGTGTATACTATAGTCTAAACGCCGGGGAGCTGTTTTTT. Its translation: CAWSVYYSLNAGELFF.

This chain links TRBV11-2 with TRBJ1-1; D gene uncertain. The CDR3 consists of 11 residues. The V and J ends lost 5 bases and 9 bases respectively, with 10 bases between them. Germline V gene sequence: CDR1 SGHAT, CDR2 FQNNGV. CDR3 nucleotides: TGTGCCAGCAGCGCAGGAGGTCAAGCTTTCTTT. It specifies CASSAGGQAFF.

The chain has TRBV5-1 and TRBJ2-3, with a weak D call TRBD2 (5 bases). Looked up from germline, CDR1 is SGHRS and CDR2 is YFSETQ. Between the trimmed V and J ends, which lost 0 bases and 4 bases, there was a span of 9 bases. The CDR3 runs to 14 residues. The CDR3, as DNA: TGCGCCAGCAGCTTGGAATTGCGGGCAGATACGCAGTATTTT. Protein sequence: CASSLELRADTQYF.

The chain has TRBV7-6 and TRBJ2-2; tentative D call: TRBD1 (6 bases). The germline V gene encodes CDR1 SGHVS and CDR2 FNYEAQ. This CDR3 has 15 amino acids. V was clipped by 0 bases and J by 4 bases, with 9 bases between them. This CDR3 is CASSLAAGATGELFF. CDR3 bases: TGTGCCAGCAGCTTAGCAGCAGGGGCCACCGGGGAGCTGTTTTTT.

This chain joins TRBV6-6 and TRBJ2-3; 16 bases are a match to TRBD2. This CDR3 is 16 amino acids long. The germline CDR1 and CDR2 sequences are MNHNY and SVGAGI (reference sequence). Germline trimming cut 5 bases from V and 6 bases from J; bases unmatched to any gene: 5. The CDR3 sequence: CASSGTSGRARDTQYF. CDR3 DNA: TGTGCCAGCAGTGGGACTAGCGGGAGGGCCAGGGATACGCAGTATTTT.

The chain is built from TRBV29-1 and TRBJ2-1; D uncertain. The CDR3 runs 14 residues. The germline gives CDR1 SQVTM, CDR2 ANQGSEA. V lost 4 bases and J 5 bases, leaving 15 bases between the germline ends. The CDR3 spells CSVVGPPGNNEQFF. Written as DNA, the CDR3 is TGCAGCGTTGTTGGGCCTCCAGGAAACAATGAGCAGTTCTTC.

The chain employs TRBV7-6 and TRBJ1-4; D possibly corresponds to TRBD1 (5 bases). From germline, CDR1 is SGHVS and CDR2 FNYEAQ. The CDR3 covers 12 residues. The V and J ends lost 0 bases and 14 bases respectively, with 10 bases between them. The CDR3 DNA follows: TGTGCCAGCAGCTTAGCGGGGGGAGGCCTGTTTTTT. Translating gives CASSLAGGGLFF.

The chain joins TRBV11-2 to TRBJ1-4; maybe TRBD1 (5 bases). The CDR3 runs to 15 residues. The germline CDR1 and CDR2 sequences are SGHAT and FQNNGV. The V and J ends lost 5 bases and 5 bases respectively, with 15 bases between them. This CDR3 reads CASSTRWGENEKLFF. For the CDR3, the DNA is TGTGCCAGCAGCACCCGATGGGGGGAGAATGAAAAACTGTTTTTT. The full variable domain, rest sourced from reference TRBV11-2 and TRBJ1-4, is EAGVAQSPRYKIIEKRQSVAFWCNPISGHATLYWYQQILGQGPKLLIQFQNNGVVDDSQLPKDRFSAERLKGVDSTLKIQPAKLEDSAVYLCASSTRWGENEKLFFGSGTQLSVL.

There are a few counts of this clone. The rearrangement uses TRBV21-1 and TRBJ2-7; TRBD1 was called by the table and not checked on the DNA. TRBV21-1 is tagged as a pseudogene. This CDR3 has 17 amino acids. In DNA form, the CDR3 reads TGTGCCAGCGATATTCTCACAGGCCACCACACATCCTACGAGCAGTACTTC. This gives the protein CASDILTGHHTSYEQYF.

This chain connects TRBV5-1 to TRBJ2-3; D may be TRBD2 (5 bases). The CDR3 is 16 residues long. Trimming shortened V by 2 bases and J by 0 bases, and 13 bases separated the two germline ends. Looked up from germline, CDR1 is SGHRS and CDR2 is YFSETQ. The CDR3, as DNA: TGCGCCAGCAGCTTAACAGCCAGGACTAGCACAGATACGCAGTATTTT. Protein product: CASSLTARTSTDTQYF.

V gene TRBV13 combines with J gene TRBJ2-7, with TRBD1 as a possible D gene (6 bases). The V gene lost 5 bases and the J gene lost 2 bases, with 16 bases spanning the gap. Germline CDR1 and CDR2: PRHDT and FYEKMQ (reference sequence). The CDR3 extends over 15 amino acids. CDR3 residues: CASSPPRQGTYEQYF. The CDR3 DNA is TGTGCCAGCAGCCCCCCCCGGCAGGGGACCTACGAGCAGTACTTC. Variable domain in full (rest from reference TRBV13 and TRBJ2-7): AAGVIQSPRHLIKEKRETATLKCYPIPRHDTVYWYQQGPGQDPQFLISFYEKMQSDKGSIPDRFSAQQFSDYHSELNMSSLELGDSALYFCASSPPRQGTYEQYFGPGTRLTVT.

The chain is built from TRBV5-1 and TRBJ2-5; 9 nucleotides align to TRBD2. Germline assignment: CDR1 SGHRS and CDR2 YFSETQ. CDR3 length: 16 residues. V dropped 4 bases and J dropped 2; count of bases not matched to a gene: 9. The DNA of the CDR3 is TGCGCCAGCAGCGCGGGGGGGACTAGCCTTCAAGAGACCCAGTACTTC. Translation gives CASSAGGTSLQETQYF.

The V call is TRBV10-3, the J call TRBJ2-3; the match to TRBD2 covers 9 bases. There are 13 residues in the CDR3. V lost 9 bases to trimming and J lost 8 bases; unmatched junction nucleotides: 9. Germline assignment: CDR1 ENHRY and CDR2 SYGVKD. DNA for the CDR3: TGTGCCATTTTAGCGGGAGCGGGCGGTACGCAGTATTTT. Translated, it gives CAILAGAGGTQYF.

There are a few counts of this clone. The CDR3 DNA reads TGTGCCAGCAGCCAAGATAGTGTTAGCAATGAGCAGTTCTTC. Residues: CASSQDSVSNEQFF. The V gene is TRBV4-2, the J gene TRBJ2-1; D gene unclear. The CDR3 totals 14 residues. CDR1 is LGHNA, CDR2 YNFKEQ, per germline. Trimming pared 0 bases from V and 6 bases from J, leaving 9 bases between.

The chain recombines TRBV29-1 with TRBJ1-1; TRBD1 matches at 7 bases. Trimming took 5 bases from V and 5 from J; bases not matched to a gene: 5. The CDR3 extends over 12 amino acids. Germline V gene lookup returns CDR1 SQVTM and CDR2 ANQGSEA. CDR3 bases: TGCAGCGTTTCAAACAGGGGTACTGAAGCTTTCTTT. Protein: CSVSNRGTEAFF.

This clone showed up just a few times. The junction shows a germline mismatch at one end, possibly a read error. The V gene is TRBV30, the J gene TRBJ1-6; no firm D call. Germline CDR1 GTSNPN, CDR2 SVGIG (reference sequence). CDR3 length equals 9 residues. Here the CDR3 reads CAVNSPLRF. The CDR3 region has the DNA TGTGCCGTCAACTCACCCCTCCGCTTT. Variable domain in full (rest from reference TRBV30 and TRBJ1-6): SQTIHQWPATLVQPVGSPLSLECTVEGTSNPNLYWYRQAAGRGLQLLFYSVGIGQISSEVPQNLSASRPQDRQFILSSKKLLLSDSGFYLCAVNSPLRFGNGTRLTVT.

V usage is TRBV2 and J usage is TRBJ1-6, with D unresolved. The CDR3 length is 18 residues. Germline values: CDR1 SNHLY, CDR2 FYNNEI. Trimming shortened V by 0 bases and J by 6 bases, and 18 bases separated the two germline ends. CDR3 DNA: TGTGCCAGCAGTGAAGCCCCCCGCAGGATTGACGTTAATTCACCCCTCCACTTT. Encoded protein: CASSEAPRRIDVNSPLHF.

This clone turned up a few times. The rearrangement links TRBV4-3 to TRBJ2-4; 7 positions agree with TRBD1. The germline V gene encodes CDR1 LGHNA and CDR2 YSLEER. This CDR3 spans 15 amino acids. V shed 1 base and J 7 bases; nucleotides not matched to a gene: 7. CDR3 nucleotides: TGCGCCAGCAGCCAAGGGGCAGGGGGTGTGAACATTCAGTACTTC. Translation: CASSQGAGGVNIQYF.

The chain combines TRBV9 with TRBJ1-2; TRBD1 agrees at 9 bases. Unmatched junction bases numbered 7, after V lost 3 bases and J lost 4 bases. This CDR3 is built from 15 residues. The germline V gene encodes CDR1 SGDLS and CDR2 YYNGEE. This CDR3 reads CASSAGTGTTYGYTF. Written as DNA, the CDR3 is TGTGCCAGCAGCGCCGGGACAGGGACTACCTATGGCTACACCTTC.

This clone was recorded a few times. V is TRBV9 and J is TRBJ2-1, with TRBD1 matching 10 bases. This CDR3 has 16 residues. CDR1 and CDR2 (germline): SGDLS, YYNGEE. The trim removed 5 bases at V and 8 bases at J, leaving 13 bases unmatched. The CDR3 DNA is TGTGCCAGCAGTCATCTTGACAGGGGGCTCGGGGATGAGCAGTTCTTC. This codes for CASSHLDRGLGDEQFF.

This chain connects TRBV7-9 to TRBJ1-5; 7 bases are a match to TRBD1. Losses at the gene ends were 6 bases for V and 6 bases for J; bases not matched to a gene: 8. CDR3 length equals 14 residues. Germline loops: CDR1 SEHNR, CDR2 FQNEAQ (reference sequence). The CDR3 coding sequence is TGTGCCAGCAGTTCGACAGGGCCCCCTCAGCCCCAGCATTTT. Translation gives CASSSTGPPQPQHF. The variable domain in full, with the rest retrieved from reference TRBV7-9 and TRBJ1-5, is DTGVSQNPRHKITKRGQNVTFRCDPISEHNRLYWYRQTLGQGPEFLTYFQNEAQLEKSRLLSDRFSAERPKGSFSTLEIQRTEQGDSAMYLCASSSTGPPQPQHFGDGTRLSIL.

The CDR3 protein is CSVWTGGMNYGYTF. In DNA form, the CDR3 reads TGCAGCGTATGGACAGGGGGCATGAACTATGGCTACACCTTC. The chain joins TRBV29-1 to TRBJ1-2, with TRBD1 matching 11 bases. Germline CDR1 reads SQVTM; CDR2 reads ANQGSEA. Germline trimming cut 6 bases from V and 2 bases from J; bases unmatched to any gene: 5. The CDR3 contains 14 residues.

This chain uses TRBV30 with TRBJ1-2; D is perhaps TRBD1 (5 bases). The germline CDR1 and CDR2 sequences are GTSNPN and SVGIG (reference sequence). Trimming removed 5 bases from V and 2 bases from J, with 9 bases in between. The CDR3 sequence is 12 residues long. This CDR3 reads CAWGRQNYGYTF. In DNA form, the CDR3 reads TGTGCCTGGGGCCGACAGAACTATGGCTACACCTTC.

This clone appeared a single time. The rearrangement uses TRBV7-9 and TRBJ2-3; tentative D call: TRBD1 (5 bases). CDR1 and CDR2 (germline): SEHNR, FQNEAQ (reference sequence). The CDR3 is made up of 15 amino acids. The V end was cut by 2 bases, the J end by 4 bases, with 13 bases between. This CDR3 is CASSLSVQGSDTQYF. The CDR3 bases are TGTGCCAGCAGCTTATCTGTGCAGGGCTCAGATACGCAGTATTTT.

This chain connects TRBV5-4 to TRBJ1-1; TRBD1 matches 10 bases. The CDR3 consists of 15 residues. V gave up 4 bases and J gave up 6 bases; unmatched junction bases: 9. In germline, CDR1 is SGHNT, CDR2 YYREEE (reference sequence). CDR3 bases: TGTGCCAGCAGCGGGAAGCGACAGGGGGCCCCTGAAGCTTTCTTT. Translating it yields CASSGKRQGAPEAFF.